A selection of T cell receptor beta chains follows, all from one sample in a study of blood T cell repertoires in COVID-19. Profiled with immunoSEQ multiplex PCR; TCRdb holds only in-frame clones, not every one. The data hold about 160,000 clones, with roughly 84% observed a single time. Material: peripheral blood. All receptors derive from a woman aged 60-70 years with acute or convalescent COVID-19. The CDR3 runs from the conserved cysteine through the conserved F or W. Each record gives: D gene, CDR3 length, V gene, J gene, CDR3 DNA, CDR3 protein. D genes are given only for firm matches.

d_call: TRBD1; cdr3_length: 15; v_call: TRBV5-4; j_call: TRBJ1-6; cdr3_nt: TGTGCCAGCAGCTTCCTGGACAGGGCCCTTTCACCCCTCCACTTT; cdr3_aa: CASSFLDRALSPLHF
d_call: .; cdr3_length: 13; v_call: TRBV2; j_call: TRBJ1-1; cdr3_nt: TGTGCCAGCAGTGAGAGGATGAACACTGAAGCTTTCTTT; cdr3_aa: CASSERMNTEAFF
d_call: .; cdr3_length: 13; v_call: TRBV27; j_call: TRBJ1-4; cdr3_nt: TGTGCCAGCAGTTTCGTCAGGGGTGAAAAACTGTTTTTT; cdr3_aa: CASSFVRGEKLFF
d_call: TRBD1; cdr3_length: 14; v_call: TRBV28; j_call: TRBJ2-7; cdr3_nt: TGTGCCAGCAGTTCGACAGGGGGACCCTACGAGCAGTACTTC; cdr3_aa: CASSSTGGPYEQYF
d_call: .; cdr3_length: 17; v_call: TRBV9; j_call: TRBJ1-2; cdr3_nt: TGTGCCAGCAGCGTAGAGCCGGGCCTTTCTCGAGGGTATGGCTACACCTTC; cdr3_aa: CASSVEPGLSRGYGYTF
d_call: TRBD1; cdr3_length: 16; v_call: TRBV7-9; j_call: TRBJ2-5; cdr3_nt: TGTGCCAGCAGCCCAGTCGGGACAGGTCCGGGAGAGACCCAGTACTTC; cdr3_aa: CASSPVGTGPGETQYF
d_call: TRBD1; cdr3_length: 17; v_call: TRBV5-1; j_call: TRBJ1-1; cdr3_nt: TGCGCCAGCAGCTTAATAGGGACAGCGTCCGGGGGCACTGAAGCTTTCTTT; cdr3_aa: CASSLIGTASGGTEAFF
d_call: .; cdr3_length: 13; v_call: TRBV5-4; j_call: TRBJ2-7; cdr3_nt: TGTGCCAGCAGGGCAGGGGTCTCCTACGAGCAGTACTTC; cdr3_aa: CASRAGVSYEQYF
d_call: .; cdr3_length: 16; v_call: TRBV7-7; j_call: TRBJ2-7; cdr3_nt: TGTGCTAGCAGCCCATCAGGCGGGGAGCCCCCCTACGAGCAGTACTTC; cdr3_aa: CASSPSGGEPPYEQYF
d_call: TRBD1; cdr3_length: 15; v_call: TRBV5-4; j_call: TRBJ1-3; cdr3_nt: TGTGCCAGCAGCTTTGGGACAGCCTCTGGAAACACCATATATTTT; cdr3_aa: CASSFGTASGNTIYF